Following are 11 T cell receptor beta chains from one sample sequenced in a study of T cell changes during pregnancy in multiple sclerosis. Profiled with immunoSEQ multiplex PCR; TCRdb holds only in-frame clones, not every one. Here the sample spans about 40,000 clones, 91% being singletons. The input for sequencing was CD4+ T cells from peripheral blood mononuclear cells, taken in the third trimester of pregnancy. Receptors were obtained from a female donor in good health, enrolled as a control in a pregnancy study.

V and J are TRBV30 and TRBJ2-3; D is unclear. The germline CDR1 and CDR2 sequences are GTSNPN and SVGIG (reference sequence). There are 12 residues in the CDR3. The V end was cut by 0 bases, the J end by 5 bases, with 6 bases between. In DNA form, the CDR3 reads TGTGCCTGGAGTGTACTTTTAGATACGCAGTATTTT. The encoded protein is CAWSVLLDTQYF.

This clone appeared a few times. The CDR3, as DNA: TGCGCCAGCAGCCAAGGATTTCCGAGGGGGAACACAGATACGCAGTATTTT. It encodes CASSQGFPRGNTDTQYF. The V call is TRBV4-1, the J call TRBJ2-3, with TRBD1 as a possible D gene (6 bases). Germline CDR1 is MGHRA and CDR2 is YSYEKL. The CDR3 sequence is 17 residues long. The V and J ends lost 1 base and 2 bases respectively, with 16 bases between them.

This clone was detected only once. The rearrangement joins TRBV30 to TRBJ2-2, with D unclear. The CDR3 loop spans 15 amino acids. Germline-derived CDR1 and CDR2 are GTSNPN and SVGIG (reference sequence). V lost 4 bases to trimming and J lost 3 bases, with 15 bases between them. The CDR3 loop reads CAWTLIGGYTGELFF. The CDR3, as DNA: TGTGCCTGGACCCTGATCGGCGGCTACACCGGGGAGCTGTTTTTT.

CDR3 protein: CASSLSSGRATDTQYF. The CDR3 DNA sequence: TGTGCCAGCAGTTTGAGTAGCGGGAGGGCAACAGATACGCAGTATTTT. V usage is TRBV27 and J usage is TRBJ2-3, with 11 bases aligning to TRBD2. The CDR3 sequence is 16 residues long. CDR1 and CDR2 (germline): MNHEY, SMNVEV (reference sequence). Trimming at V came to 3 bases and at J to 3 bases, leaving 5 bases not matched to a gene.

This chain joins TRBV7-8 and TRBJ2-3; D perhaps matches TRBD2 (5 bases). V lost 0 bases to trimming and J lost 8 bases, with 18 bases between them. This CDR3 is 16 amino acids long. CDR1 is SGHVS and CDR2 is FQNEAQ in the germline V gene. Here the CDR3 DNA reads TGTGCCAGCAGCTTAGCGCGAGGGCCCGAGGGATCTACGCAGTATTTT. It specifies CASSLARGPEGSTQYF. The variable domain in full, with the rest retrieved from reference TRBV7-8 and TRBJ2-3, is GAGVSQSPRYKVAKRGQDVALRCDPISGHVSLFWYQQALGQGPEFLTYFQNEAQLDKSGLPSDRFFAERPEGSVSTLKIQRTQQEDSAVYLCASSLARGPEGSTQYFGPGTRLTVL.

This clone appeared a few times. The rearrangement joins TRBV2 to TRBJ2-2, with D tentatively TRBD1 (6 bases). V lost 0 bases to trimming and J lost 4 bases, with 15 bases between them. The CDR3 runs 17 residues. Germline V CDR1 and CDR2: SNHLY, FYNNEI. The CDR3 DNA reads TGTGCCAGCAGTGAAGCCCACTACGGACAGCTCACCGGGGAGCTGTTTTTT. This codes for CASSEAHYGQLTGELFF.

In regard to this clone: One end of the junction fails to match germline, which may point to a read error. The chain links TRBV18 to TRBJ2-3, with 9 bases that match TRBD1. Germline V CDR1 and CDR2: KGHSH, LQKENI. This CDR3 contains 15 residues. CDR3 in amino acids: CASSPTDRGTDTQYF. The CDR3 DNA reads TGTGCCAGCTCACCAACGGACAGGGGCACGGATACGCAGTATTTT.

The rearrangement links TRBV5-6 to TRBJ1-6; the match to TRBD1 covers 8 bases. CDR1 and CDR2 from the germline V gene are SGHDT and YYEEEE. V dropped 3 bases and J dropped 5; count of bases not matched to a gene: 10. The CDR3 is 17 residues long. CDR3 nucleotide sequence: TGTGCCAGCAGCTATTACCTGACAGGGGTGGATAATTCACCCCTCCACTTT. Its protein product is CASSYYLTGVDNSPLHF.

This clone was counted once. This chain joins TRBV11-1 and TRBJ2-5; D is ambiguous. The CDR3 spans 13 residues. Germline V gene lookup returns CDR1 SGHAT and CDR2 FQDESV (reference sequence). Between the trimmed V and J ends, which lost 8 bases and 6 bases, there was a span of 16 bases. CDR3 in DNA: TGTGCCAGCGGCCCTCCGGGTAGCCAGACCCAGTACTTC. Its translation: CASGPPGSQTQYF.

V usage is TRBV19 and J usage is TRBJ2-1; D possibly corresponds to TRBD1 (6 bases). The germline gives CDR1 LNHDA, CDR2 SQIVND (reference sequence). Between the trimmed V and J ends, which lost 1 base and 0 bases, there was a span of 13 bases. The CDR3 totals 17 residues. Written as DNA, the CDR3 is TGTGCCAGTAGTATAGGTCCGGACAGCCTCTCCTACAATGAGCAGTTCTTC. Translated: CASSIGPDSLSYNEQFF.

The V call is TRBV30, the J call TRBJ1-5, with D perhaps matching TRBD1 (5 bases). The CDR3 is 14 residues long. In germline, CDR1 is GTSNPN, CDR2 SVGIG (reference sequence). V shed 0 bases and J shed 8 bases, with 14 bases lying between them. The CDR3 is CAWSVRGKREPQHF. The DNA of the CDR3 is TGTGCCTGGAGTGTACGGGGGAAGAGGGAGCCCCAGCATTTT.